This T cell receptor beta chain was captured in a study of blood T cell repertoires in COVID-19. Study information: The United States, Italy and Spain supplied acute and convalescent COVID-19 samples.

In germline, CDR1 is MNHEY, CDR2 SVGEGT. Trimming cost V 6 bases and J 2 bases; bases outside gene matches: 8. The CDR3 has 15 residues. As handled by the study authors: Estimation of nucleated cell counts relied on the amplification of reference gene primers. Some clones are missing from TCRdb's copy, which holds only in-frame ones; the method was immunoSEQ multiplex PCR. V, J and clone size were drawn from that table, and D and trimming were deduced from the DNA. The sample records 250,000 to 300,000 clones, approximately 88% being singletons. This chain links TRBV6-2 or TRBV6-3 with TRBJ2-3, with 7 bases matching TRBD2. This clonotype was obtained from a man aged 50 or older with acute or convalescent COVID-19. The sample consisted of peripheral blood. This chain's CDR3 is CASSKLADDTDTQYF. CDR3 coding DNA: TGTGCCAGCAGCAAGCTAGCGGATGACACAGATACGCAGTATTTT.